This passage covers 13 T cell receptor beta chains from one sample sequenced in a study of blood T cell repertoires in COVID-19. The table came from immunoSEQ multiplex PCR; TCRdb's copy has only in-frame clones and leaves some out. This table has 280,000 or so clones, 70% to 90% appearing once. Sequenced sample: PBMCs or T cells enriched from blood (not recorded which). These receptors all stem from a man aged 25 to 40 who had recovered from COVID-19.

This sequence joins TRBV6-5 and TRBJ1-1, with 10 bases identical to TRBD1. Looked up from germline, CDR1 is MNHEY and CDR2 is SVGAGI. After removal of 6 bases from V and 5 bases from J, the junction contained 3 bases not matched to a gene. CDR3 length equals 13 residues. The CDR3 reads CASRDRGVTEAFF. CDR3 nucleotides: TGTGCCAGCAGGGACAGGGGGGTTACTGAAGCTTTCTTT.

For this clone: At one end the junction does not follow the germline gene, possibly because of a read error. The CDR3 coding sequence is TGTGCCAGCAGCTTAGGAAGCGGGGGGGCCCAAGGGACCCAGTACTTC. Amino acid sequence: CASSLGSGGAQGTQYF. The rearrangement joins TRBV7-8 to TRBJ2-5, with TRBD2 matching over 10 bases. The CDR3 sequence is 16 residues long. The germline gives CDR1 SGHVS, CDR2 FQNEAQ.

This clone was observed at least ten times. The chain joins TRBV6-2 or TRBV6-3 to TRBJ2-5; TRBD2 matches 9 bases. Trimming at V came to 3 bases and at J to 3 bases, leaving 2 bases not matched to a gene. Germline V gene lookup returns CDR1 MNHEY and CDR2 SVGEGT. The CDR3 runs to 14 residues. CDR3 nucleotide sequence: TGTGCCAGCAGTTATGGACTAGCGAAAGAGACCCAGTACTTC. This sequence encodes CASSYGLAKETQYF.

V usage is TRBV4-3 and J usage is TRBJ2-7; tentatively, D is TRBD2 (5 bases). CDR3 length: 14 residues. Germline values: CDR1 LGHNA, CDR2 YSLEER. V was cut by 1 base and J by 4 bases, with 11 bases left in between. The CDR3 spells CASSQGREYYEQYF. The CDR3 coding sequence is TGCGCCAGCAGCCAAGGACGGGAATATTACGAGCAGTACTTC.

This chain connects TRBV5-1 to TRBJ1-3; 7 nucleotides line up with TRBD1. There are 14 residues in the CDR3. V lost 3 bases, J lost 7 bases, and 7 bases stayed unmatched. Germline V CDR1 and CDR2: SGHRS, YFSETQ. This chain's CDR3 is CASSSTQGVNTIYF. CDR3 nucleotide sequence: TGCGCCAGCAGCTCAACGCAGGGGGTGAACACCATATATTTT.

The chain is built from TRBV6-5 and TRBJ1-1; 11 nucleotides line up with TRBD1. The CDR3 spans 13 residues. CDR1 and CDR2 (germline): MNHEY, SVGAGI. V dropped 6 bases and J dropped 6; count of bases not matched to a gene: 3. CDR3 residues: CASSQGQGAEAFF. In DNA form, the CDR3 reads TGTGCCAGCAGCCAGGGACAGGGGGCTGAAGCTTTCTTT.

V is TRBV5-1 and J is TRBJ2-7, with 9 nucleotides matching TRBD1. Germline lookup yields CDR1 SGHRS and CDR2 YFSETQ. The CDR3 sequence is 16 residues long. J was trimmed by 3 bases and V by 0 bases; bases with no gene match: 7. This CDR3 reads CASSLDHMGQGYEQYF. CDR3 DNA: TGCGCCAGCAGCTTGGATCATATGGGACAGGGCTACGAGCAGTACTTC.

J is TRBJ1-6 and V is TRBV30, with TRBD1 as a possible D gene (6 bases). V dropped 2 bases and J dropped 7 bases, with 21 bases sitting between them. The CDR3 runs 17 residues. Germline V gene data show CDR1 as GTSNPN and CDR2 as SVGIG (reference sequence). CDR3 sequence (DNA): TGTGCCTGGAGTCCAGGGGTTTTAGGGTTCCTAAATTCACCCCTCCACTTT. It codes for CAWSPGVLGFLNSPLHF.

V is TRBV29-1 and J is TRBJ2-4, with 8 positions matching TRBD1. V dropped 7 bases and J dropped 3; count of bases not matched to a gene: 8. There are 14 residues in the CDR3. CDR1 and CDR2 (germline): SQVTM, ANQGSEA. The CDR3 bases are TGCAGCGCCCGGACAGGGAGAGGCAAAAACATTCAGTACTTC. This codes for CSARTGRGKNIQYF. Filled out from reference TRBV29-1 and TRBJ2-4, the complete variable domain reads SAVISQKPSRDICQRGTSLTIQCQVDSQVTMMFWYRQQPGQSLTLIATANQGSEATYESGFVIDKFPISRPNLTFSTLTVSNMSPEDSSIYLCSARTGRGKNIQYFGAGTRLSVL.

For the CDR3, the DNA is TGTGCCAGCTCACCCCGACAGGGGGATGGTGAAGCTTTCTTT. It encodes CASSPRQGDGEAFF. The V gene is TRBV18, the J gene TRBJ1-1; 9 bases are a match to TRBD1. With 3 bases clipped from V and 7 bases from J, the junction kept 6 bases outside the gene matches. The CDR3 has 14 residues. From germline, CDR1 is KGHSH and CDR2 LQKENI.

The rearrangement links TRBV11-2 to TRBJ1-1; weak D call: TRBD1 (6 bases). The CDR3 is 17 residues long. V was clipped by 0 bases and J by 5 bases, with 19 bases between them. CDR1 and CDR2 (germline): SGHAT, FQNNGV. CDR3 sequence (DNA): TGTGCCAGCAGCTTAGATCAGAGGGCCCACAGGGAAACTGAAGCTTTCTTT. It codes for CASSLDQRAHRETEAFF.

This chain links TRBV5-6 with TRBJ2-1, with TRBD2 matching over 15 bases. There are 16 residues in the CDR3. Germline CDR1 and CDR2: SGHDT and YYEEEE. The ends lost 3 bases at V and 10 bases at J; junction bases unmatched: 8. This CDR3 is CASSWGLAGGPLEQFF. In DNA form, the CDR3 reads TGTGCCAGCAGCTGGGGACTAGCGGGGGGCCCGTTGGAGCAGTTCTTC.

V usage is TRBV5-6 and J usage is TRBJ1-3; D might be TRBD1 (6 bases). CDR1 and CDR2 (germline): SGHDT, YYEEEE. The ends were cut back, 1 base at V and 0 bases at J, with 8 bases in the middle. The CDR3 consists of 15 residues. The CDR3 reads CASSLIGGSGNTIYF. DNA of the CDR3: TGTGCCAGCAGCTTGATAGGGGGCTCTGGAAACACCATATATTTT.